This entry concerns a single T cell receptor (beta chain). This entry belongs to a study of blood T cell repertoires in COVID-19. Overall study context: From the United States, Italy and Spain came samples of acute and convalescent COVID-19. In each case, the material was cDNA or gDNA derived from T cells, B-cell-depleted T cells, or PBMCs.

Method: immunoSEQ multiplex PCR; TCRdb's copy keeps in-frame clones and lacks some. In the table there are around 68,000 clones, 87% of which are singletons. Deletions cut 7 bases from V and 2 bases from J, with 8 bases between. The germline V gene has CDR1 MNHEY and CDR2 SVGAGI. The CDR3 extends over 13 amino acids. Sequenced input: peripheral blood. This clonotype was obtained from a man aged 45-60 years with active COVID-19. V and J are TRBV6-5 and TRBJ2-2; D call uncertain. CDR3 DNA sequence: TGTGCCAGCAAGCAGGCAAACACCGGGGAGCTGTTTTTT. Translation: CASKQANTGELFF.